Following are 8 T cell receptor beta chains from one sample sequenced in a study of T cell responses to AZD1222 COVID-19 vaccine. The data were produced by immunoSEQ multiplex PCR, yet TCRdb's version contains in-frame clones alone and is incomplete. The sample yields 110,000 to 150,000 clones, over 90% seen once. The sample in question was peripheral blood, obtained on day 0 of AZD1222 vaccination. These receptors all stem from an adult in good health.

This chain uses TRBV19 with TRBJ2-4; 13 bases are a match to TRBD2. The CDR3 is 19 residues long. V shed 4 bases, J shed 1 base, and the junction held 10 bases outside the gene matches. CDR1 is LNHDA, CDR2 SQIVND, per germline (reference sequence). Here the CDR3 reads CASSTRGLAGVGAKNIQYF. In nucleotides, the CDR3 is TGTGCCAGTAGTACGCGTGGACTAGCGGGAGTGGGGGCCAAAAACATTCAGTACTTC.

The rearrangement uses TRBV12-3 or TRBV12-4 and TRBJ1-2; 9 bases fit TRBD1. CDR3 length: 13 residues. Germline trimming cut 6 bases from V and 4 bases from J; bases unmatched to any gene: 3. CDR3: CASSMDRGYGYTF. CDR3 nucleotide sequence: TGTGCCAGCAGCATGGACAGGGGCTATGGCTACACCTTC.

The chain combines TRBV5-5 with TRBJ1-1; D remains ambiguous. The V end was cut by 3 bases, the J end by 1 base, with 13 bases between. Germline V lookup: CDR1 SGHKS, CDR2 YYEKEE (reference sequence). This CDR3 has 15 residues. CDR3 sequence (DNA): TGTGCCAGCAGCTCAGGCTGGCAGCAGAACACTGAAGCTTTCTTT. Residues: CASSSGWQQNTEAFF.

The CDR3 DNA reads TGTGCCACCAGCAGAGATCGTGTCGGGACTAGCGGGAGTACGTCCGAGCAGTACTTC. Protein sequence: CATSRDRVGTSGSTSEQYF. The rearrangement uses TRBV15 and TRBJ2-7; 14 nucleotides align to TRBD2. This CDR3 has 19 amino acids. The V gene's germline CDR1 is LNHNV and CDR2 YYDKDF (reference sequence). After removal of 0 bases from V and 6 bases from J, the junction contained 13 bases not matched to a gene.

This clone was detected only once. The V gene is TRBV30, the J gene TRBJ2-7; D tentatively reads TRBD1 or TRBD2 (7 bases each). The germline CDR1 and CDR2 sequences are GTSNPN and SVGIG (reference sequence). The V end lost 0 bases, the J end lost 7 bases, and 13 bases lay between the germline ends. This CDR3 region has 13 residues. This chain's CDR3 is CAWSVSGGAEQYF. CDR3 DNA sequence: TGTGCCTGGAGTGTATCAGGGGGGGCAGAGCAGTACTTC.

The chain has TRBV5-1 and TRBJ2-7; 10 bases match TRBD2. The CDR3 consists of 15 residues. Trimming cost V 0 bases and J 6 bases; bases outside gene matches: 6. Per the germline V gene, CDR1 is SGHRS and CDR2 is YFSETQ. DNA for the CDR3: TGCGCCAGCAGCTTGGATCCTAGCGGGAGTAGCGAGCAGTACTTC. Amino acid sequence: CASSLDPSGSSEQYF. Together with reference TRBV5-1 and TRBJ2-7, the CDR3 gives the full variable domain: KAGVTQTPRYLIKTRGQQVTLSCSPISGHRSVSWYQQTPGQGLQFLFEYFSETQRNKGNFPGRFSGRQFSNSRSEMNVSTLELGDSALYLCASSLDPSGSSEQYFGPGTRLTVT.

The chain joins TRBV28 to TRBJ1-2, with 8 bases aligning to TRBD1. This CDR3 region has 13 residues. Germline V gene sequence: CDR1 MDHEN, CDR2 SYDVKM. Unmatched junction bases numbered 8, after V lost 6 bases and J lost 8 bases. The CDR3 nucleotides are TGTGCCAGCAGAACCGGGACAGGCGAGGGCTACACCTTC. It encodes CASRTGTGEGYTF.

The chain combines TRBV19 with TRBJ2-1, with 12 bases fitting TRBD2. V shed 1 base, J shed 4 bases, and the junction held 5 bases outside the gene matches. The germline gives CDR1 LNHDA, CDR2 SQIVND (reference sequence). This CDR3 spans 17 amino acids. CDR3 protein: CASSIARTSGNYNEQFF. The CDR3 DNA reads TGTGCCAGTAGTATAGCGAGGACTAGCGGGAATTACAATGAGCAGTTCTTC.